This TCR beta chain is from a study of blood T cell repertoires in COVID-19. Study-wide context: Donors in the United States, Italy and Spain gave samples during acute or convalescent COVID-19. T cells, B-cell-depleted T cells, or PBMCs supplied cDNA or gDNA.

V shed 4 bases and J shed 1 base, with 11 bases lying between them. CDR1 is SGHVS, CDR2 FQNEAQ, per germline. The length of the CDR3 is 14 residues. The method was immunoSEQ multiplex PCR; TCRdb's version includes in-frame clones alone and lacks a portion of them. The sample has about 94,000 clones, more than 70% seen once. The specimen sequenced was peripheral blood. The sequence was collected from a human donor with acute or convalescent COVID-19. The donor label of this sample is uncertain. V is TRBV7-8 and J is TRBJ2-7; D possibly corresponds to TRBD1 (5 bases). The CDR3 loop is CASSSRQGSYEQYF. The CDR3 coding sequence is TGTGCCAGCAGCTCACGCCAGGGATCCTACGAGCAGTACTTC.